These 25 T cell receptor beta chains originate from one sample sequenced in a study of blood T cell repertoires in COVID-19. The repertoire was sequenced with immunoSEQ multiplex PCR; TCRdb's copy has only in-frame clones and lacks some. The sample lists about 220,000 clones, roughly 85% seen once, with over 2% in the top ten. Sequencing used peripheral blood. The receptors originated from a woman aged 65 to 85 with COVID-19, enrolled during active disease.

V gene TRBV2 combines with J gene TRBJ1-5; TRBD1 agrees at 10 bases. The CDR3 has 15 residues. V lost 6 bases and J lost 7; bases outside the gene matches: 9. Germline-derived CDR1 and CDR2 are SNHLY and FYNNEI. The chain's CDR3 is CASSALTGGLQPQHF. The CDR3 DNA sequence: TGTGCCAGCAGCGCCTTGACAGGGGGCTTGCAGCCCCAGCATTTT.

The V call is TRBV28, the J call TRBJ2-7, with D possibly matching TRBD1 (5 bases). The CDR3 is 12 residues long. Germline loops: CDR1 MDHEN, CDR2 SYDVKM. V was pared by 7 bases and J by 5 bases, with 12 bases between. This CDR3 is CASTQGIHEQYF. The CDR3 bases are TGTGCCAGCACTCAGGGTATCCACGAGCAGTACTTC. The variable domain in full, completed from reference TRBV28 and TRBJ2-7, reads DVKVTQSSRYLVKRTGEKVFLECVQDMDHENMFWYRQDPGLGLRLIYFSYDVKMKEKGDIPEGYSVSREKKERFSLILESASTNQTSMYLCASTQGIHEQYFGPGTRLTVT.

The J gene is TRBJ1-2, the V gene TRBV19; D unresolved. Trimming stripped 3 bases from V and 6 bases from J, with 17 bases between. CDR1 and CDR2 from the germline V gene are LNHDA and SQIVND (reference sequence). There are 15 residues in the CDR3. The CDR3 loop reads CASSMLRAGGDGYTF. The CDR3 nucleotides are TGTGCCAGTAGTATGTTAAGGGCGGGAGGAGATGGCTACACCTTC.

V is TRBV27 and J is TRBJ1-6; no clear D gene. This CDR3 comprises 15 residues. CDR1 and CDR2 (germline): MNHEY, SMNVEV (reference sequence). With 2 bases removed from V and 0 bases from J, the gap between germline ends came to 5 bases. CDR3 in DNA: TGTGCCAGCAGTTTAGGGAGCTCCTATAATTCACCCCTCCACTTT. Amino acid sequence: CASSLGSSYNSPLHF.

The chain uses TRBV7-9 and TRBJ1-4, with D unclear. Germline CDR1 SEHNR, CDR2 FQNEAQ (reference sequence). The CDR3 loop spans 15 amino acids. Deletions cut 1 base from V and 8 bases from J, with 14 bases between. The CDR3 sequence: CASSLDAGFWEKLFF. The CDR3 nucleotides read TGTGCCAGCAGCTTAGACGCGGGGTTTTGGGAAAAACTGTTTTTT.

This chain links TRBV12-3 or TRBV12-4 with TRBJ2-1, with D perhaps matching TRBD2 (5 bases). Trimming cost V 3 bases and J 7 bases, with 10 bases left between them. This CDR3 region has 13 residues. The CDR3 DNA sequence: TGTGCCAGCAGTTTTAATGAGGGAAATGAGCAGTTCTTC. This encodes CASSFNEGNEQFF.

V is TRBV6-6 and J is TRBJ2-3; D is unclear. The CDR3 has 16 amino acids. Per the germline V gene, CDR1 is MNHNY and CDR2 is SVGAGI (reference sequence). V was pared by 1 base and J by 3 bases, with 14 bases between. Here the CDR3 DNA reads TGTGCCAGCAGTTACTTTGAAGCCATGAGGACAGATACGCAGTATTTT. It encodes CASSYFEAMRTDTQYF.

The chain has TRBV7-2 and TRBJ1-4; TRBD1 is a possible D gene (6 bases). The CDR3 is 16 residues long. The V end lost 6 bases, the J end lost 0 bases, and 14 bases lay between the germline ends. CDR1 and CDR2 from the germline V gene are SGHTA and FQGNSA. The CDR3 nucleotides read TGTGCCAGCAGTTTAAACAGGGTTGCAACTAATGAAAAACTGTTTTTT. Translation gives CASSLNRVATNEKLFF.

The chain links TRBV5-5 to TRBJ2-3, with 8 bases aligning to TRBD1. Germline lookup yields CDR1 SGHKS and CDR2 YYEKEE (reference sequence). With V trimmed by 4 bases and J by 2 bases, 9 bases remained unmatched. The CDR3 loop spans 16 amino acids. The CDR3 loop is CASSRPGQVITDTQYF. In DNA form, the CDR3 reads TGTGCCAGCAGCCGCCCGGGACAGGTGATCACAGATACGCAGTATTTT.

The genes are TRBV6-5 and TRBJ2-7, with 7 bases matching TRBD1. The CDR3 is made up of 15 amino acids. Germline loops: CDR1 MNHEY, CDR2 SVGAGI. The junction had 5 bases not matched to a gene; V was cut back by 0 bases and J by 3 bases. CDR3 nucleotides: TGTGCCAGCAGTTACTCCTGGGACAGTGGCTACGAGCAGTACTTC. This encodes CASSYSWDSGYEQYF.

V and J are TRBV19 and TRBJ1-1, with 9 bases lining up with TRBD1. The CDR3 has 13 residues. With 8 bases clipped from V and 2 bases from J, the junction kept 3 bases outside the gene matches. Germline assignment: CDR1 LNHDA and CDR2 SQIVND (reference sequence). The CDR3 DNA reads as TGTGCCAGTCAGACAGGGGGAAACACTGAAGCTTTCTTT. Protein sequence: CASQTGGNTEAFF. Based on the CDR3 plus reference TRBV19 and TRBJ1-1, the full variable domain is DGGITQSPKYLFRKEGQNVTLSCEQNLNHDAMYWYRQDPGQGLRLIYYSQIVNDFQKGDIAEGYSVSREKKESFPLTVTSAQKNPTAFYLCASQTGGNTEAFFGQGTRLTVV.

The chain links TRBV11-3 to TRBJ2-5; 8 bases map to TRBD1. V dropped 2 bases and J dropped 5; count of bases not matched to a gene: 13. This CDR3 contains 17 residues. CDR1 is SGHNT and CDR2 is YENEEA in the germline V gene. The CDR3 spells CASSLNVWVTGEETQYF. The CDR3 DNA follows: TGTGCCAGCAGCTTAAACGTGTGGGTGACAGGGGAGGAGACCCAGTACTTC.

The V gene is TRBV7-9, the J gene TRBJ2-1; 13 bases agree with TRBD2. This CDR3 comprises 15 residues. CDR1 SEHNR and CDR2 FQNEAQ come from the germline V gene (reference sequence). V trimming: 6 bases; J trimming: 6 bases; junction bases outside the gene matches: 5. CDR3 sequence reads: CASSEGLAGTNEQFF. Written as DNA, the CDR3 is TGTGCCAGCAGTGAGGGACTAGCGGGGACCAATGAGCAGTTCTTC.

The genes are TRBV16 and TRBJ1-1, with D hard to call. From germline, CDR1 is KGHSY and CDR2 FQNENV. The CDR3 spans 14 residues. Trimming left V 2 bases short and J 4 bases short, with 11 bases between. CDR3 bases: TGTGCCAGCAGCCAAGTAAGGGAGGGCACTGAAGCTTTCTTT. Its protein product is CASSQVREGTEAFF.

This clone came up a few times. This chain links TRBV7-9 with TRBJ1-1; D is perhaps TRBD1 (6 bases). The CDR3 contains 17 residues. Trimming removed 0 bases from V and 0 bases from J, with 14 bases in between. Germline V lookup: CDR1 SEHNR, CDR2 FQNEAQ (reference sequence). The CDR3 here is CASSLAYRAIMNTEAFF. Written as DNA, the CDR3 is TGTGCCAGCAGCTTAGCGTACAGGGCGATCATGAACACTGAAGCTTTCTTT.

This clone has only one observation. The chain combines TRBV19 with TRBJ2-3; 12 bases map to TRBD2. CDR3 size: 15 residues. V trimming: 5 bases; J trimming: 2 bases; junction bases outside the gene matches: 2. CDR1 and CDR2 (germline): LNHDA, SQIVND (reference sequence). The CDR3 is CASSGTSGFTDTQYF. The CDR3 DNA is TGTGCCAGTAGTGGGACTAGCGGGTTCACAGATACGCAGTATTTT.

The sample holds one count of this clone. This chain joins TRBV5-5 and TRBJ1-2; TRBD1 aligns across 8 bases. The CDR3 has 14 residues. V gave up 4 bases and J gave up 2 bases; unmatched junction bases: 4. Per germline, CDR1 SGHKS and CDR2 YYEKEE (reference sequence). In DNA form, the CDR3 reads TGTGCCAGCAGCCCGGGACAGGTGAACTATGGCTACACCTTC. Encoded protein: CASSPGQVNYGYTF.

This sequence joins TRBV7-8 and TRBJ1-6; D is unclear. Germline CDR1 reads SGHVS; CDR2 reads FQNEAQ. The CDR3 runs 17 residues. The V end lost 1 base, the J end lost 0 bases, and 10 bases lay between the germline ends. Here the CDR3 reads CASSLGLTGSYNSPLHF. The CDR3 region has the DNA TGTGCCAGCAGCTTAGGGTTAACGGGCTCCTATAATTCACCCCTCCACTTT.

This clone has a single count. The J gene is TRBJ1-2, the V gene TRBV5-4; D is undetermined. V gave up 0 bases and J gave up 7 bases, with 13 bases separating them. Germline CDR1 reads SGHNT; CDR2 reads YYREEE (reference sequence). The CDR3 runs 14 residues. CDR3 loop: CASSLDSSNSGYTF. The CDR3 nucleotides read TGTGCCAGCAGCTTGGACAGTTCGAATAGTGGCTACACCTTC.

This clone was recorded once. This chain uses TRBV6-1 with TRBJ2-1; the D gene is possibly TRBD2 (7 bases). The germline V and J ends were trimmed by 4 bases and 5 bases, with 21 bases remaining between them. Germline assignment: CDR1 MNHNS and CDR2 SASEGT. CDR3 length: 17 amino acids. DNA of the CDR3: TGTGCCAGCAGTGTACCCCGGGGGGCAGGGTTGGACAATGAGCAGTTCTTC. Protein sequence: CASSVPRGAGLDNEQFF.

The chain joins TRBV29-1 to TRBJ2-1; D perhaps matches TRBD1 (5 bases). Germline V gene sequence: CDR1 SQVTM, CDR2 ANQGSEA. V lost 2 bases and J 5 bases, leaving 7 bases between the germline ends. CDR3 length: 12 amino acids. The CDR3 sequence: CSVERQHNEQFF. The CDR3 nucleotides are TGCAGCGTTGAAAGACAGCACAATGAGCAGTTCTTC.

This chain uses TRBV3-1 (or the pseudogene TRBV3-2) with TRBJ2-4; D possibly corresponds to TRBD2 (5 bases). Germline CDR1 is LGHDT and CDR2 is YNNKEL (reference sequence). This CDR3 spans 15 amino acids. Trimming removed 0 bases at V and 4 bases at J, with 10 bases between. CDR3 nucleotide sequence: TGTGCCAGCAGCCAAGATGCGGGTCGAAAAAACATTCAGTACTTC. Translation: CASSQDAGRKNIQYF.

The chain couples TRBV2 to TRBJ1-1; tentative D call: TRBD1 (5 bases). Germline values: CDR1 SNHLY, CDR2 FYNNEI. The CDR3 loop spans 15 amino acids. Trimming cost V 7 bases and J 1 base, with 16 bases left between them. The CDR3 DNA reads TGTGCCAGCAATGGGGGGGGACTCAGGAACACTGAAGCTTTCTTT. Translated: CASNGGGLRNTEAFF.

V usage is TRBV19 and J usage is TRBJ1-1, with D possibly TRBD1 on 5 matching bases. The length of the CDR3 is 13 residues. V was trimmed by 1 base and J by 11 bases, leaving 14 bases between them. Germline assignment: CDR1 LNHDA and CDR2 SQIVND (reference sequence). The DNA of the CDR3 is TGTGCCAGTAGTATAGTGGGGCCCGGCCAGGCTTTCTTT. Translating gives CASSIVGPGQAFF. Based on the CDR3 plus reference TRBV19 and TRBJ1-1, the full variable domain is DGGITQSPKYLFRKEGQNVTLSCEQNLNHDAMYWYRQDPGQGLRLIYYSQIVNDFQKGDIAEGYSVSREKKESFPLTVTSAQKNPTAFYLCASSIVGPGQAFFGQGTRLTVV.

V usage is TRBV30 and J usage is TRBJ2-7; D perhaps matches TRBD2 (7 bases). From germline, CDR1 is GTSNPN and CDR2 SVGIG (reference sequence). V lost 0 bases and J lost 4, with 13 bases in between. The CDR3 is made up of 14 amino acids. The CDR3 loop reads CAWSVGGGSYEQYF. In nucleotides, the CDR3 is TGTGCCTGGAGTGTAGGGGGGGGCTCATACGAGCAGTACTTC.